This TCR beta chain was found in a study of T cell clonotyping in hematopoietic cell transplantation (dated by TCRdb to the early 2020s). The study in broad terms: Pretransplant samples from recipients were collected after cytoreduction. In the study, over a hundred blood samples were gathered from roughly 33 consecutive transplant recipients and their related donors. Patients were recruited between September 2015 and January 2017 and followed until late 2020 or death. Findings and caveats that apply to the study as a whole: The sample size was limited and the cells went unsorted, which meant the CD4 and CD8 repertoire contributions could not be told apart. Just a small fraction of recipient repertoires overlapped with donor repertoires, and more than 95% appeared de novo at the given depth. Recipient TCR diversity fell after transplant, with pathologically expanded clonotypes rising progressively from day 30 to day 180. Donor and pretransplant recipient Inverse Simpson Index values predicted broader posttransplant TCR repertoire diversity.

Trimming costs V 4 bases and J 7 bases, and their ends lie 8 bases apart. CDR1 PRHDT and CDR2 FYEKMQ are derived from the germline V gene (reference sequence). Taken from cysteine to phenylalanine, the CDR3 has 12 residues. Only the CDR3 part of the read is kept: 36 bases, read in frame from the first base. Comments on this clone: Its antigen has not been determined. The record has no base qualities; no much larger clone is one base away.

The time point label corresponds to: recipient sample about 28 days before transplant, after cytoreduction. Blood samples were obtained from recipients approximately 28 days before transplant and at days 30, 100 and 180 after transplant. Nuclei Lysis Solution was used to extract genomic DNA from fresh or cryopreserved unfractionated peripheral blood mononuclear cells. The immunoSEQ assay, a bias-controlled multiplex PCR using V- and J-specific primers, was used to amplify TCR beta CDR3 regions from genomic DNA. In a second PCR step, the CDR3 amplicons were tagged with a proprietary barcode plus Illumina adapter sequences. An Illumina MiSeq instrument was used to sequence the CDR3 libraries. The paper's processing steps were these. Export and quality control were performed with immunoSEQ Analyzer 3.0, and downstream analyses were performed with R Bioconductor and Immunarch. Repertoire metrics were calculated using only productive rearrangements within the normalized downsampled data set. In the normalized cohort, a clonotype counted as pathologically expanded if the clonotype was larger than 5 templates. The Inverse Simpson Index served as the measure of repertoire diversity. The non-normalized data set was used for CMV-specificity analyses so that all clonotypes could be captured. Entries here come from immuneACCESS through TCRdb and include only in-frame sequences with V and J called. Some clones fail to appear in such tables; in the studies checked, an unresolved V gene covers under half of the shortfall, and the cause of the remainder is unknown. Clone size and V and J calls were adopted from that table, with D and trimming inferred from the DNA. The sample table lists around 21,000 clones, roughly 80% of them with a count of one. The ten largest clones represent over 15% of the sample.

This sample comprised peripheral blood mononuclear cells, obtained before stem cell transplant. The TCR comes from a man aged 55-75 years with acute myeloid leukemia. Some clones in this sample may be carry-over from other donors' samples. Recombination connected TRBV13 to TRBJ2-1; the D gene could be TRBD1 or TRBD2, each one agreeing over 5 bases. The bases read TGTGCCAGCAGCTCAGGGACGAATGAGCAGTTCTTC. It codes for CASSSGTNEQFF.